The 14 T cell receptor beta chains listed next were all sequenced from one sample in a study of cytomegalovirus exposure and HLA in healthy donors. The study ran its PCR with 60 Vbeta and 13 Jbeta primers. This table comes from immunoSEQ multiplex PCR, and its TCRdb copy is limited to in-frame clones, with some not included. The sample shows over 100,000 clones, roughly 66% of them seen only once. Sequenced material: PBMCs. These TCRs come from a man aged 18 to 35 in good health and CMV-seronegative.

Within the sample, this clone is medium-sized (0.01 to 0.1%). This CDR3 is also generated by other DNA sequences in the sample. The V gene is TRBV5-1, the J gene TRBJ1-1; D is uncertain. Per germline, CDR1 SGHRS and CDR2 YFSETQ. Trimming took off 0 bases at V and 3 bases at J, with 9 bases between the two ends. This CDR3 comprises 14 residues. The CDR3 protein is CASSLAGGYTEAFF. The CDR3 DNA reads TGCGCCAGCAGCTTGGCGGGAGGGTACACTGAAGCTTTCTTT.

The chain couples TRBV7-2 to TRBJ1-2; 8 bases match TRBD1. With 1 base clipped from V and 8 bases from J, the junction kept 9 bases outside the gene matches. Germline V gene lookup returns CDR1 SGHTA and CDR2 FQGNSA. CDR3 length equals 15 residues. CDR3 loop: CASSLVQGAPKGYTF. The CDR3 DNA sequence: TGTGCCAGCAGCTTAGTGCAGGGGGCGCCTAAAGGCTACACCTTC.

The chain carries TRBV10-1 and TRBJ1-5; 8 nucleotides align to TRBD1. V dropped 6 bases and J dropped 1; count of bases not matched to a gene: 8. Germline CDR1 and CDR2: WNHNN and SYGVQD (reference sequence). This CDR3 comprises 16 residues. CDR3 region: CASSGVGDRSNQPQHF. In nucleotides, the CDR3 is TGCGCCAGCAGCGGGGTGGGGGACAGGAGCAATCAGCCCCAGCATTTT.

The V call is TRBV9, the J call TRBJ2-7, with D possibly matching TRBD2 (6 bases). This CDR3 region has 14 residues. V lost 0 bases and J 7 bases, leaving 14 bases between the germline ends. CDR1 and CDR2 (germline): SGDLS, YYNGEE. The CDR3 nucleotides read TGTGCCAGCAGCGTAGATCTGGGACTTCTGGAGCAGTACTTC. This codes for CASSVDLGLLEQYF. The whole variable domain, remainder taken from reference TRBV9 and TRBJ2-7, is DSGVTQTPKHLITATGQRVTLRCSPRSGDLSVYWYQQSLDQGLQFLIQYYNGEERAKGNILERFSAQQFPDLHSELNLSSLELGDSALYFCASSVDLGLLEQYFGPGTRLTVT.

The genes are TRBV11-2 and TRBJ1-1; D not certain. The length of the CDR3 is 14 residues. Trimming took off 2 bases at V and 0 bases at J, with 7 bases between the two ends. Germline loops: CDR1 SGHAT, CDR2 FQNNGV. The CDR3: CASSLQRMNTEAFF. The CDR3 coding sequence is TGTGCCAGCAGCTTACAGAGGATGAACACTGAAGCTTTCTTT.

Only a few counts were recorded for this clone. The V and J genes are TRBV27 and TRBJ2-3; D is uncertain. This CDR3 has 15 amino acids. Deletions cut 1 base from V and 0 bases from J, with 8 bases between. In germline, CDR1 is MNHEY, CDR2 SMNVEV (reference sequence). In nucleotides, the CDR3 is TGTGCCAGCAGTTTATTGCGAATTAGCACAGATACGCAGTATTTT. It yields the protein CASSLLRISTDTQYF.

The DNA of the CDR3 is TGCGCCAGCAGTGAGTCCAGGTTGAGTCAGCCCCAGCATTTT. Translated: CASSESRLSQPQHF. The genes are TRBV10-2 and TRBJ1-5; no clear D gene. The germline V gene encodes CDR1 WSHSY and CDR2 SAAADI. The CDR3 is 14 residues long. V lost 0 bases and J lost 6, with 9 bases in between.

The chain has TRBV9 and TRBJ1-1; the D gene is possibly TRBD1 (6 bases). Per the germline V gene, CDR1 is SGDLS and CDR2 is YYNGEE. V shed 2 bases and J shed 2 bases, with 13 bases lying between them. The CDR3 runs to 15 residues. The CDR3 sequence is CASSVYQQGNTEAFF. In DNA, the CDR3 is TGTGCCAGCAGCGTGTACCAACAGGGAAACACTGAAGCTTTCTTT.

This sequence joins TRBV29-1 and TRBJ2-1, with 10 nucleotides matching TRBD2. The V gene's germline CDR1 is SQVTM and CDR2 ANQGSEA. The V segment lost 6 bases and the J segment 6 bases; nucleotides outside the gene matches: 11. The CDR3 is 15 residues long. For the CDR3, the DNA is TGCAGCGTCCCCCGAAGTCCTAGCGGGGGCAATGAGCAGTTCTTC. Its translation: CSVPRSPSGGNEQFF.

This chain links TRBV28 with TRBJ2-7, with D possibly TRBD1 on 5 matching bases. CDR1 is MDHEN and CDR2 is SYDVKM in the germline V gene. Trimming pared 5 bases from V and 7 bases from J, leaving 15 bases between. CDR3 length: 13 residues. CDR3 sequence: CASSLLGAGEQYF. The CDR3 region has the DNA TGTGCCAGCAGTCTCCTAGGGGCTGGGGAGCAGTACTTC.

The table lists this clone with a count of one. V and J are TRBV5-1 and TRBJ2-4, with 10 bases aligning to TRBD2. Germline CDR1 reads SGHRS; CDR2 reads YFSETQ. V dropped 1 base and J dropped 12; count of bases not matched to a gene: 13. This CDR3 is built from 16 residues. The CDR3 here is CASSLKEASGSSGQYF. The CDR3 DNA reads as TGCGCCAGCAGCTTGAAGGAGGCTAGCGGGAGCTCTGGTCAGTACTTC.

J is TRBJ2-2 and V is TRBV10-3; TRBD1 matches at 9 bases. This CDR3 is built from 15 residues. The V and J ends lost 6 bases and 4 bases, in that order; junction bases with no gene match: 6. Per the germline V gene, CDR1 is ENHRY and CDR2 is SYGVKD. The CDR3: CAISWTGDGTGELFF. The CDR3 nucleotides are TGTGCCATCAGCTGGACAGGGGACGGCACCGGGGAGCTGTTTTTT.

This clone was seen only a few times. J is TRBJ2-5 and V is TRBV12-5; D remains unclear. The V and J ends lost 4 bases and 5 bases respectively, with 5 bases between them. The CDR3 sequence is 11 residues long. Germline lookup yields CDR1 LGHNT and CDR2 FRNRAP. CDR3 bases: TGTGCTAGTGGTTACGGGGAGACCCAGTACTTC. Translating gives CASGYGETQYF.

This clone was counted once. The chain joins TRBV5-1 to TRBJ2-3; no reliable D call. CDR1 is SGHRS, CDR2 YFSETQ, per germline. The CDR3 spans 15 residues. V lost 0 bases, J lost 2 bases, and 10 bases lay in between. The CDR3, as DNA: TGCGCCAGCAGCTTGGCCCCTGGCACCACAGATACGCAGTATTTT. Residues: CASSLAPGTTDTQYF.